The 3 T cell receptor beta chains below all came from one sample that was sequenced in a study of blood T cell repertoires in COVID-19. The method was immunoSEQ multiplex PCR; TCRdb's version includes in-frame clones alone and lacks a portion of them. The data contain about 74,000 clones, 88% of them singletons. Source material: peripheral blood. These receptor sequences come from an older man with active or convalescent COVID-19.

CDR3 DNA: TGTGCCACCAGCCGGGGGGGCCAAGAGACCCAGTACTTC. It specifies CATSRGGQETQYF. The genes are TRBV24-1 and TRBJ2-5; 8 nucleotides agree with TRBD2. Germline V gene data show CDR1 as KGHDR and CDR2 as SFDVKD. The CDR3 length is 13 residues. After removal of 7 bases from V and 1 base from J, the junction contained 1 base not matched to a gene.

This chain uses TRBV6-5 with TRBJ1-5; the D gene is possibly TRBD1 (6 bases). The CDR3 totals 13 residues. The germline V gene has CDR1 MNHEY and CDR2 SVGAGI. Trimming took 8 bases from V and 7 from J, leaving 15 bases between them. The CDR3 bases are TGTGCCAGCGCCCCTTACAGGGAACAGCCCCAGCATTTT. This codes for CASAPYREQPQHF.

The genes are TRBV6-5 and TRBJ1-5; TRBD1 aligns across 7 bases. The CDR3 is 15 residues long. Germline V gene lookup returns CDR1 MNHEY and CDR2 SVGAGI. Unmatched junction bases numbered 4, after V lost 5 bases and J lost 0 bases. The CDR3: CASSPYRGSNQPQHF. The CDR3 DNA reads TGTGCCAGCAGTCCTTACAGGGGTAGCAATCAGCCCCAGCATTTT.